These T cell receptor beta chains were read from a single sample in a study of early T cells in non-severe SARS-CoV-2 infection. TCRdb re-called the 5' RACE reads through MiXCR, storing one row per CDR3 protein. The table records more than 40,000 distinct CDR3 sequences, 4% to 4.5% of them present only once. The specimen sequenced was whole blood. The receptors were gathered from an adult who was a healthcare worker with PCR-confirmed SARS-CoV-2 infection or an uninfected control (not recorded which). The conserved cysteine and the conserved F or W are not part of the CDR3 here. Fields, in order: clone size, V gene, CDR3 protein. Where a row states a size, it is once, few, many or the class of an expanded clone; other rows omit it.

>few|TRBV11-3
ASSRTSEAGELF
>NA|TRBV20-1
SARLWLNNEQF
>many|TRBV2
ASSEQTGSYGYT
>NA|TRBV19
ATDSPGVYGYT
>many|TRBV7-9
ASTQGPNEQF
>many|TRBV11-3
ASSSVRGLQETQY
>many|TRBV4-1
ASSPFPGVNTEAF
>many|TRBV11-2
ASSPSGIGTEAF
>few|TRBV7-8
ASSLRLTREISSGANVLT
>NA|TRBV4-1
ASSQETARGTEAF
>many|TRBV27
ASSLRGNQPQH
>many|TRBV21-1
ASSKACLRKRTDTQY
>many|TRBV11-3
ASSLRTGGTGELF
>NA|TRBV29-1
SVDSNTEAF
>many|TRBV4-1
ASSRGLAGANTGELF
>many|TRBV6-1
ASSEWGQGPRGGQPQH
>many|TRBV10-1
ASSPGTANTGELF
>many|TRBV19
ASSILQAGQPQH
>many|TRBV29-1
SSAEGHYNEQF
>many|TRBV30
AWSPRSDGETQY
>many|TRBV11-2
ASSSYRGPGANVLT
>many|TRBV12-3/TRBV12-4
ASSRGRGVSYEQY
>many|TRBV12-3/TRBV12-4
ASSGLNTQY
>many|TRBV20-1
SAPFGPRETQY
>many|TRBV6-5
ASSYKRTSPWGEQY
>many|TRBV7-6
ASTTLRGGTQY
>few|TRBV29-1
SGSEGNSYEQY
>many|TRBV20-1
SAVRGIAGLEQY
>many|TRBV27
ASSLSGRGQPQH
>many|TRBV20-1
SARSRVTDTQY
>many|TRBV6-2/TRBV6-3
ASSYVGQGNNEQF
>many|TRBV12-3/TRBV12-4
ASSLVETGELF
>many|TRBV4-1
ASSQASFSGLGYTDTQY
>NA|TRBV7-9
ASSLDRRNPDTQY
>NA|TRBV30
AWSRDRERSLLH
>NA|TRBV19
ASSIDAAYGYT
>few|TRBV18
ASSPQGTGFYEQY
>many|TRBV6-5
ASSYSVGTSSYEQY
>many|TRBV2
ASSWDRQDEQY
>many|TRBV2
ASSERGRGTGELF
>few|TRBV29-1
SVMTGWGEQF
>many|TRBV10-3
AISEGLRLAEAF
>medium-sized|TRBV20-1
SARSREGAYNEQF
>many|TRBV12-5
ASGLAFGLAEINEQF
>many|TRBV7-9
ASSQARQGGSTDTQY
>many|TRBV10-2
ASSVWPGQGAYEQY
>many|TRBV6-5
ASSHSGGDEQY
>few|TRBV20-1
SARDGRGAKNIQY
>many|TRBV7-2
ASSSWTVNYGYT
>few|TRBV30
AWSLSGGKNIQY
>medium-sized|TRBV27
ASSRFTGGRNEQF
>many|TRBV29-1
SGGDQRGTDTQY
>few|TRBV3-1
ASSRERVYNEQF
>many|TRBV20-1
SASWSRANTEAF
>many|TRBV5-5
ASSLGGLASYNEQF